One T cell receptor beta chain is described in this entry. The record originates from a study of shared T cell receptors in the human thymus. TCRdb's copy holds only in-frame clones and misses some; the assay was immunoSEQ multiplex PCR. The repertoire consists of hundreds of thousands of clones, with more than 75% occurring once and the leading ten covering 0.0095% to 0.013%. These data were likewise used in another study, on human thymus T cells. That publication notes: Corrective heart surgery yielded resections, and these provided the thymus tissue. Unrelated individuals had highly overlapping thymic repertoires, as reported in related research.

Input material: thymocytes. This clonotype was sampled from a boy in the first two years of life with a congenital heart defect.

In DNA, the CDR3 is TGTGCCAGTAGCAGGGACAGGGGGCGCAGCTATGGCTACACCTTC. Protein sequence: CASSRDRGRSYGYTF. The chain employs TRBV14 and TRBJ1-2; 12 bases match TRBD1. Germline trimming cut 9 bases from V and 4 bases from J; bases unmatched to any gene: 9. The CDR3 has 15 residues. Germline CDR1 SGHDN, CDR2 FVKESK.